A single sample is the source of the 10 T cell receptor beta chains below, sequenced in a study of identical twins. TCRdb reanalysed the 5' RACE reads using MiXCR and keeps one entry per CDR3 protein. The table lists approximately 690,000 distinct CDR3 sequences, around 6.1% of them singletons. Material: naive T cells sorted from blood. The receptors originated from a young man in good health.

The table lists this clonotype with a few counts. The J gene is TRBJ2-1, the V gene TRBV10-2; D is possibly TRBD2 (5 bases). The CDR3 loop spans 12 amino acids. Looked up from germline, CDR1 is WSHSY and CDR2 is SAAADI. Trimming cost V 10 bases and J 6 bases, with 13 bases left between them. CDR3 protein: CATGERANEQFF. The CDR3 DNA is TGCGCCACCGGGGAACGGGCCAATGAGCAGTTCTTC.

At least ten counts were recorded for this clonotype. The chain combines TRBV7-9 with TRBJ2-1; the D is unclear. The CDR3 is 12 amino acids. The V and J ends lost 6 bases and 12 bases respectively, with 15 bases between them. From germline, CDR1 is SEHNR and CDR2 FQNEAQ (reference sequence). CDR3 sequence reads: CASSSTAPGQFF. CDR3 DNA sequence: TGTGCCAGCAGTTCCACTGCCCCTGGGCAGTTCTTC.

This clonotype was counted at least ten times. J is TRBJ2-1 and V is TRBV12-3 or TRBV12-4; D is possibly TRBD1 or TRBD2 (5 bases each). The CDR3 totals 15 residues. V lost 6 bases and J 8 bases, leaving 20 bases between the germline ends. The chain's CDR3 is CASRPSEAGDDEQFF. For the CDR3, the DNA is TGTGCCAGCAGACCCTCAGAGGCTGGGGACGATGAGCAGTTCTTC.

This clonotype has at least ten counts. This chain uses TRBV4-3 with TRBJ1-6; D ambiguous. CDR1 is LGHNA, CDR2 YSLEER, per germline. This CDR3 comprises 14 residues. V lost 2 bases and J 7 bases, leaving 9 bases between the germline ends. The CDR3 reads CASSQSFENSPLHF. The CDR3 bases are TGCGCCAGCAGCCAATCCTTCGAGAATTCACCCCTCCACTTT.

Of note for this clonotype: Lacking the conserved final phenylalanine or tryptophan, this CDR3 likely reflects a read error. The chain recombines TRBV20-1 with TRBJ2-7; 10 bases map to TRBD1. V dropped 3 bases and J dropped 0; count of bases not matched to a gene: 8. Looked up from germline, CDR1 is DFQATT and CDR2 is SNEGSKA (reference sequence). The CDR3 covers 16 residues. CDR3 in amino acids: CSARPRTGGASYEQYL. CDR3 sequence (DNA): TGCAGTGCTAGGCCCAGGACAGGGGGTGCCTCCTACGAGCAGTACTTG.

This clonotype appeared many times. The CDR3 DNA reads TGCAGTGCTAAGAGGGCGGTGTATGGCTACACCTTC. Its protein is CSAKRAVYGYTF. The genes are TRBV20-1 and TRBJ1-2; no clear D. Deletions cut 4 bases from V and 5 bases from J, with 11 bases between. The CDR3 sequence is 12 residues long. The germline CDR1 and CDR2 sequences are DFQATT and SNEGSKA (reference sequence).

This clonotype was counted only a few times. The chain's CDR3 is CASSLGGADSGANVLTF. CDR3 nucleotide sequence: TGCGCCAGCAGCTTGGGGGGAGCGGACTCTGGGGCCAACGTCCTGACTTTC. This chain connects TRBV5-1 to TRBJ2-6; a possible D gene is TRBD2 (5 bases). The CDR3 is 17 residues long. Trimming removed 0 bases at V and 0 bases at J, with 10 bases between. Germline V gene lookup returns CDR1 SGHRS and CDR2 YFSETQ. Full variable domain (outside the CDR3, taken from reference TRBV5-1 and TRBJ2-6): KAGVTQTPRYLIKTRGQQVTLSCSPISGHRSVSWYQQTPGQGLQFLFEYFSETQRNKGNFPGRFSGRQFSNSRSEMNVSTLELGDSALYLCASSLGGADSGANVLTFGAGSRLTVL.

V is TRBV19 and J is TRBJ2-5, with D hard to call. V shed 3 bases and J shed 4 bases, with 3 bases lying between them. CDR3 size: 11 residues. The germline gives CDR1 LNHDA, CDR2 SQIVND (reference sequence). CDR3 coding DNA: TGTGCCAGTAGTATTGCAGAGACCCAGTACTTC. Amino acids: CASSIAETQYF. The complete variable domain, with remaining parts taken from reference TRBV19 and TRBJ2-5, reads DGGITQSPKYLFRKEGQNVTLSCEQNLNHDAMYWYRQDPGQGLRLIYYSQIVNDFQKGDIAEGYSVSREKKESFPLTVTSAQKNPTAFYLCASSIAETQYFGPGTRLLVL.

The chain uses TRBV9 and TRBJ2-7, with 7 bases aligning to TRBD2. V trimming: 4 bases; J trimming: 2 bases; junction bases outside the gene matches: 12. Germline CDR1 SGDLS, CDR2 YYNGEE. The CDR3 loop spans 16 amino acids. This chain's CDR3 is CASSPTGGRNPYEQYF. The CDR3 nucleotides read TGTGCCAGCAGCCCGACGGGAGGCCGAAACCCCTACGAGCAGTACTTC. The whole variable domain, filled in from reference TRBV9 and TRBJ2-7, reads DSGVTQTPKHLITATGQRVTLRCSPRSGDLSVYWYQQSLDQGLQFLIQYYNGEERAKGNILERFSAQQFPDLHSELNLSSLELGDSALYFCASSPTGGRNPYEQYFGPGTRLTVT.

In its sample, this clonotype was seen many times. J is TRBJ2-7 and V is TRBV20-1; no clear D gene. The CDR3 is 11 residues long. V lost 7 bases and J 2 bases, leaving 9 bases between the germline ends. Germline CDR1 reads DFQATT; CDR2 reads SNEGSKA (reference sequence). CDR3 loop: CSVADAYEQYF. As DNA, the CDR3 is TGCAGTGTCGCAGACGCCTACGAGCAGTACTTC.